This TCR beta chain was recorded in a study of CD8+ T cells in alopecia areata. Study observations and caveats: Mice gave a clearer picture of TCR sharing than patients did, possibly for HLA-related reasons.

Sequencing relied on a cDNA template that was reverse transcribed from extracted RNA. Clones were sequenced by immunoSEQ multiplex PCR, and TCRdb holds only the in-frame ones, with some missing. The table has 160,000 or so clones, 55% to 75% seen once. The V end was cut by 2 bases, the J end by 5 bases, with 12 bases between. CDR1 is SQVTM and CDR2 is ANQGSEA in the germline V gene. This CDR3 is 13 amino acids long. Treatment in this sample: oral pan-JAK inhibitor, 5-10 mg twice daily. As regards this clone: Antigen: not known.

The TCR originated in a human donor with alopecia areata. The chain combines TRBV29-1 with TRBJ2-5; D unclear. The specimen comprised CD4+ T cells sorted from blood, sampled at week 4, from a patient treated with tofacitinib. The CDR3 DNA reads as TGCAGCGTTGAATCTTCGGTAGGGGAGACCCAGTACTTC. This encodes CSVESSVGETQYF.